This T cell receptor beta chain was profiled in a study of cytomegalovirus exposure and HLA in healthy donors. Study context: An earlier analysis identified 117 million unique TCR beta sequences in 150 million to 200 million T cells.

The CDR3 spans 13 residues. Germline V lookup: CDR1 SGDLS, CDR2 YYNGEE. Trimming took 4 bases from V and 6 from J, leaving 11 bases between them. The PCR made use of 60 Vbeta and 13 Jbeta primers. Here immunoSEQ multiplex PCR was the method, and the copy in TCRdb shows in-frame clones only, minus some. The table shows about 150,000 clones, with over 80% occurring only once. J is TRBJ1-5 and V is TRBV9; D is perhaps TRBD1 (5 bases). The sequenced material came from PBMCs. The TCR comes from a man in his forties or fifties in good health and CMV-seronegative. In DNA, the CDR3 is TGTGCCAGCAGCACAGGAGGGGTTCAGCCCCAGCATTTT. Protein: CASSTGGVQPQHF.